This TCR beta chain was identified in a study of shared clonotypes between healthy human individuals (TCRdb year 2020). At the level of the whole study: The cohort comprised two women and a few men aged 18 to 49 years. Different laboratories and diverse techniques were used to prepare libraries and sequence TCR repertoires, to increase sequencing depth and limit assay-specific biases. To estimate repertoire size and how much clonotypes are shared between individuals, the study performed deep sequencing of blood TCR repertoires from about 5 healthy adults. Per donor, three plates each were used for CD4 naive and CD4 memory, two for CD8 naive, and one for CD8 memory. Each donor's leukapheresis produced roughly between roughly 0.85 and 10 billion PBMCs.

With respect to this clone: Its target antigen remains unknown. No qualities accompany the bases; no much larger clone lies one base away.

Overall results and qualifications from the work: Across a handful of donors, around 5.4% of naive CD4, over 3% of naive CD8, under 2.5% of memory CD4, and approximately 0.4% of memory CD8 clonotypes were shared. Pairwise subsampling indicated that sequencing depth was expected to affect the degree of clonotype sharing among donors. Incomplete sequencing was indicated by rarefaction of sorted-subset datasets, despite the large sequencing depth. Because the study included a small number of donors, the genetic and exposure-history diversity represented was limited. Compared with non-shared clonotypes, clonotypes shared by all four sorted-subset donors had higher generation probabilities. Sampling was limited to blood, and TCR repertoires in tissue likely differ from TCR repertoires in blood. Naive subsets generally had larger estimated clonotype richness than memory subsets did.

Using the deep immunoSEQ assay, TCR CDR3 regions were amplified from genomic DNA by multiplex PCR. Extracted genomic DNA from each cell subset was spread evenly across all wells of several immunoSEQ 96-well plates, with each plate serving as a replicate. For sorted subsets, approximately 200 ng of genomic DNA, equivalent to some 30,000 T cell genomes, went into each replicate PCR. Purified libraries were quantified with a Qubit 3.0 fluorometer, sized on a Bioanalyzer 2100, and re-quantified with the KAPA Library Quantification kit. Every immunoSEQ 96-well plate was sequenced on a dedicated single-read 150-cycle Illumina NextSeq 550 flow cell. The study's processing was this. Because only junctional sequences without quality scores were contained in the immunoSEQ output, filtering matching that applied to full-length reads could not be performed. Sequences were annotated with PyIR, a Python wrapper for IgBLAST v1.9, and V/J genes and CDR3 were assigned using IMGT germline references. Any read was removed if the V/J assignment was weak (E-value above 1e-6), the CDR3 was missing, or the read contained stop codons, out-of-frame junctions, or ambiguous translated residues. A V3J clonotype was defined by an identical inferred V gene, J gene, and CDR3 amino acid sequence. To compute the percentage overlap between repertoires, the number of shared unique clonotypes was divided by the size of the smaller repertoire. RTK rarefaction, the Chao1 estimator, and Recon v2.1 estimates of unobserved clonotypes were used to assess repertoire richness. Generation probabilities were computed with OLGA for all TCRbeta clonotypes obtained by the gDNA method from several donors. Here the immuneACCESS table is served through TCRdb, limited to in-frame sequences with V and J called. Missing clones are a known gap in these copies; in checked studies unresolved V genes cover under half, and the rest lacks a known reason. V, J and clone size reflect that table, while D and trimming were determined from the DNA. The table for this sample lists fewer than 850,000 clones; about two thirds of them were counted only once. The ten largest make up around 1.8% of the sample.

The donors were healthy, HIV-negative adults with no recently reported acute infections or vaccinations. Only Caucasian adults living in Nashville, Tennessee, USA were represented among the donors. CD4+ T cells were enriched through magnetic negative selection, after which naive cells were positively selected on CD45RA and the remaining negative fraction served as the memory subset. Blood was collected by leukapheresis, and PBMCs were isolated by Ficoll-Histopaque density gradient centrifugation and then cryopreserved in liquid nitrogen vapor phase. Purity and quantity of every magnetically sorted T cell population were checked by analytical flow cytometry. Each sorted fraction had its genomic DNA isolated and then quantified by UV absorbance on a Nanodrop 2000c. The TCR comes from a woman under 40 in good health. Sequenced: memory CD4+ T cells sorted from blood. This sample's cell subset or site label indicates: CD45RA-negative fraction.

The DNA sequence reads TGTGCCAGCAGTGACCGACAGGGACTAGCCAAAAACATTCAGTACTTC. Its product reads: CASSDRQGLAKNIQYF. The rearrangement combines TRBV2 with TRBJ2-4; the D segment could be TRBD1, given 7 matching bases. The trim is 3 bases for V and 0 bases for J, with a gap of 12 bases between the germline ends. Based on the germline V gene, the CDR1 and CDR2 sequences are SNHLY and FYNNEI. The CDR3 has 16 amino acids, counting the end cysteine and phenylalanine. CDR3 DNA only is kept here, 48 bases in frame from base 1. The reference TRBV2 and TRBJ2-4 proteins fill in what lies around the CDR3, so the full variable domain reads EPEVTQTPSHQVTQMGQEVILRCVPISNHLYFYWYRQILGQKVEFLVSFYNNEISEKSEIFDDQFSVERPDGSNFTLKIRSTKLEDSAMYFCASSDRQGLAKNIQYFGAGTRLSVL.